This T cell receptor (beta chain) is from a study of blood T cell repertoires in COVID-19. The wider study: The study drew acute and convalescent COVID-19 samples from the United States, Italy and Spain. In each case, the material was cDNA or gDNA derived from T cells, B-cell-depleted T cells, or PBMCs.

Germline lookup yields CDR1 LNHDA and CDR2 SQIVND (reference sequence). There are 15 residues in the CDR3. The V segment lost 7 bases and the J segment 7 bases; nucleotides outside the gene matches: 10. As processed by the authors: Estimation of nucleated cell counts relied on the amplification of reference gene primers. Repertoires were generated with immunoSEQ multiplex PCR, while TCRdb's copy carries only in-frame clones and drops some. That table gives V, J and clone size, and the DNA gave D and trimming. The sample has 150,000 to 200,000 clones, roughly 90% seen once; the top ten hold 4.8%. During active infection, Seattle patients enrolled and were then monitored through disease.

Sequenced material: peripheral blood. V gene TRBV19 combines with J gene TRBJ2-2, with TRBD1 matching over 9 bases. The sequence was obtained from a man in his thirties or forties with COVID-19, enrolled during active disease. The CDR3 protein is CASKRRDRENGELFF. DNA of the CDR3: TGTGCCAGTAAGCGTAGGGACAGGGAGAACGGGGAGCTGTTTTTT.